This is a list of T cell receptor beta chains from one sample in a study of blood T cell repertoires in COVID-19. Using immunoSEQ multiplex PCR, the repertoire was profiled, and TCRdb retains in-frame clones only, with some absent. The sample comprises under 20,000 clones, roughly nine tenths of which are singletons, and roughly an eighth rests with the top ten. Material for sequencing was peripheral blood. The receptors here all came from a man in his 60s with active COVID-19. Each CDR3 is given with its conserved first and last residue.

v_call cdr3_aa
TRBV4-1 CASSQWTTLGDEQFF
TRBV7-9 CASSFGTGVNEQFF
TRBV11-2 CASSWGVGDQPQHF
TRBV11-2 CASSLAGVMETQYF
TRBV5-4 CASSLGPKAGGTTGELFF
TRBV6-5 CASSQIIGEVPEAFF
TRBV19 CASSIVGTALAGGPDTQYF
TRBV11-3 CASSSDRAVGEQYF
TRBV5-1 CASSFGTSGVQETQYF
TRBV6-5 CASSYLTGQLYGYTF
TRBV19 CASKGRATGELFF
TRBV18 CASSLRPGEETQYF
TRBV27 CASRKDRGGTEAFF
TRBV29-1 CSARTGGNQPQHF
TRBV3-1/TRBV3-2 CASSPNGGHIYEQYF
TRBV6-2/TRBV6-3 CASSMMAGDGTGENIQYF
TRBV3-1/TRBV3-2 CASSQDPNQPQHF
TRBV29-1 CSVWSRGNYGYTF
TRBV9 CASSVQGQGARGANVLTF
TRBV29-1 CSVEDPGGNTIYF
TRBV27 CASSLKQGGWGPQYF
TRBV10-3 CAINGAGELFF
TRBV6-5 CAIKRGQGELFF
TRBV5-6 CASSLSGREIEQFF
TRBV5-1 CASSPNGASGNNEQFF
TRBV24-1 CATRVTWDTRGDQYF
TRBV7-6 CASSSPMRSDTQYF
TRBV2 CANEPGGGDDGYTF
TRBV7-6 CASSLSAETEAFF
TRBV20-1 CSASRPGGLNNEQFF
TRBV5-1 CASKLAASYNEQFF
TRBV28 CASSLLREQYF
TRBV18 CASSRSGQGFAAGELFF
TRBV5-6 CASSFSGGADTQYF
TRBV5-1 CASSLAQGGRANTGELFF
TRBV10-3 CAISESSSQYF
TRBV10-3 CAITKEANYGYTF
TRBV11-3 CASSQYRTSGRFGANVLTF
TRBV2 CASSEGQGYQEPQHF
TRBV7-8 CASSLETSGNSYEQYF
TRBV14 CASSQEEGLRTEAFF
TRBV30 CAWSVQVPGANVLTF
TRBV9 CASSVDAQRVAGSYNEQFF
TRBV7-9 CASSFWLAGSGELFF
TRBV19 CAAQGLITDTQYF
TRBV7-2 CASSFPYTGELFF
TRBV7-9 CASSLDGTGGEQYF
TRBV9 CASSVDGLYGYTF
TRBV6-5 CASHTGVYGYTF
TRBV29-1 CSVEGTSGRPGYEQYF
TRBV5-1 CASSLDGTDNEKLFF
TRBV28 CASRTGGKGTEAFF
TRBV29-1 CSVADSPEQYF
TRBV9 CASDRTGGAGTDTQYF